This T cell receptor (beta chain) was captured by sequencing in a study of human T cells and chemical hapten exposure. Findings and limits, study-wide: Compared to controls, expanded TCRs made significantly more large clusters of similar CDR3s. The study found that PT1 expanded TCR counts correlated positively with patch test score.

With 3 bases removed from V and 2 bases from J, the gap between germline ends came to 24 bases. CDR3 length: 19 residues. Looked up from germline, CDR1 is MNHEY and CDR2 is SMNVEV (reference sequence). Sample time point: patch test 1, 2 weeks after DPC sensitization. Treatment noted: therapeutic diphenylcyclopropenone sensitization with weekly scalp DPC. Points on this clonotype: What it binds is not known.

Using its own MiXCR run on the RACE reads, TCRdb lists one record per CDR3 protein. Seen here are fewer than 200,000 distinct CDR3 sequences, more than 20% observed once, and the top ten hold roughly 6.7%. This sample comprised whole blood, obtained in connection with sensitization to the hapten diphenylcyclopropenone (DPC). This TCR came from a woman in her forties or fifties with alopecia areata. Some clones in this sample may be carry-over from other donors' samples. The rearrangement uses TRBV27 and TRBJ2-3; D call uncertain. The CDR3 DNA is TGTGCCAGCAGTTTGACGAATTATGGGTTTGGCGCTTCCACAGATACGCAGTATTTT. Its translation: CASSLTNYGFGASTDTQYF.